This record covers a single T cell receptor beta chain. One end of the junction fails to match germline, which may point to a read error. Germline CDR1 and CDR2: SGHTA and FQGNSA. The CDR3 sequence is 14 residues long. The source of the sample is a study of blood T cell repertoires in COVID-19. TCRdb's table, derived via immunoSEQ multiplex PCR, lists solely in-frame clones and lacks some. Of approximately 70,000 clones detected, roughly 86% appear once; the ten largest clones hold approximately 0.83%. This receptor was obtained from a woman aged 65 to 85 with acute or convalescent COVID-19. The chain has TRBV7-2 and TRBJ2-1; D may be TRBD2 (6 bases). Sequenced input: peripheral blood. CDR3 amino acids: CASSLAEGGPSGVF. Written as DNA, the CDR3 is TGTGCCAGCAGCTTAGCGGAAGGCGGGCCCTCGGGGGTCTTC.